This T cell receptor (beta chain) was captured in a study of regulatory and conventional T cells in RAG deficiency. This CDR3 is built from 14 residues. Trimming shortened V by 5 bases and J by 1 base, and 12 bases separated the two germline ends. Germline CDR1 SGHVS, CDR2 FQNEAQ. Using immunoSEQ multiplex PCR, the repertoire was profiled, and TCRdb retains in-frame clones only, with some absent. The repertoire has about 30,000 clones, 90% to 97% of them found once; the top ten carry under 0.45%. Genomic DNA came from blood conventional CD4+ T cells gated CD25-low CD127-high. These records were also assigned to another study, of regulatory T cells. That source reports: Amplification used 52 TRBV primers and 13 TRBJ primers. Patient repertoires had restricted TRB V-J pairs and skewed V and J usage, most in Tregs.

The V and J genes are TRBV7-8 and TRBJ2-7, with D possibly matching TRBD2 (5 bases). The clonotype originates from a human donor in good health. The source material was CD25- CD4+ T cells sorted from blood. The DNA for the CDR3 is TGTGCCAGCAGCGAGGGTGGGTCTTCCTACGAGCAGTACTTC. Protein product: CASSEGGSSYEQYF.